The 18 T cell receptor beta chains reported below all come from one sample, sequenced in a study of TIL therapy for anti-PD-1-resistant metastatic lung cancer. Time point defined: pre-treatment sample, taken before nivolumab and TIL therapy. The libraries were made with immunoSEQ v3. Clones were sequenced by immunoSEQ multiplex PCR, and TCRdb holds only the in-frame ones, with some missing. Of tens of thousands of clones in the sample, approximately 86% were seen once. The starting material was blood, obtained at baseline. The receptors here all came from a person between 25 and 80 years old with non-small cell lung cancer.

This sequence joins TRBV10-1 and TRBJ2-7; no clear D. The germline CDR1 and CDR2 sequences are WNHNN and SYGVQD (reference sequence). The CDR3 length is 11 residues. V was cut by 7 bases and J by 6 bases, with 10 bases left in between. The CDR3, as DNA: TGCGCCAGCACCTCGACGGGCGAGCAGTACTTC. Translation: CASTSTGEQYF.

The V call is TRBV6-5, the J call TRBJ2-1, with 8 bases matching TRBD2. J lost 9 bases, V lost 7 bases, and 11 bases had no gene match. The CDR3 runs to 14 residues. CDR1 is MNHEY, CDR2 SVGAGI, per germline. The CDR3 sequence is CASTWPGGVGEQFF. For the CDR3, the DNA is TGTGCCAGCACATGGCCGGGGGGGGTTGGTGAGCAGTTCTTC.

The chain links TRBV3-1 (or the pseudogene TRBV3-2) to TRBJ1-1; TRBD1 matches 11 bases. There are 14 residues in the CDR3. Germline trimming cut 2 bases from V and 5 bases from J; bases unmatched to any gene: 1. Germline CDR1 is LGHDT and CDR2 is YNNKEL (reference sequence). The CDR3 DNA follows: TGTGCCAGCAGCCAAAGGGACAGGGGGACTGAAGCTTTCTTT. Translated, it gives CASSQRDRGTEAFF.

On this clone: Different DNA sequences within this sample yield the same CDR3. The rearrangement uses TRBV4-2 and TRBJ2-7; 7 bases are shared with TRBD2. Germline V gives CDR1 LGHNA, CDR2 YNFKEQ. V lost 0 bases and J lost 3; bases outside the gene matches: 2. The CDR3 totals 14 residues. The CDR3 coding sequence is TGTGCCAGCAGCCAAGATTCGGGAGGCTACGAGCAGTACTTC. This encodes CASSQDSGGYEQYF.

The genes are TRBV29-1 and TRBJ1-2; D call uncertain. The V gene's germline CDR1 is SQVTM and CDR2 ANQGSEA. This CDR3 region has 13 residues. The V gene lost 0 bases and the J gene lost 7 bases, with 12 bases spanning the gap. For the CDR3, the DNA is TGCAGCGTTGAAGACCTAGACCTGGGTGGCTACACCTTC. Amino acid sequence: CSVEDLDLGGYTF.

The CDR3 region is CASSLVSAGSYNEQFF. The DNA for the CDR3 is TGTGCCAGCAGCTTAGTATCGGCAGGGTCCTACAATGAGCAGTTCTTC. The chain has TRBV7-9 and TRBJ2-1; perhaps TRBD1 as D (5 bases). Trimming took off 1 base at V and 1 base at J, with 11 bases between the two ends. Per germline, CDR1 SEHNR and CDR2 FQNEAQ (reference sequence). The CDR3 sequence is 16 residues long.

The sample holds a few counts of this clone. This rearrangement joins TRBV7-9 to TRBJ1-5, with TRBD1 as a possible D gene (6 bases). V was clipped by 5 bases and J by 0 bases, with 11 bases between them. Germline loops: CDR1 SEHNR, CDR2 FQNEAQ (reference sequence). CDR3 length: 15 amino acids. Written as DNA, the CDR3 is TGTGCCAGCAGCGCCGGAGGGGGTAGCAATCAGCCCCAGCATTTT. The encoded protein is CASSAGGGSNQPQHF. Variable domain in full (rest from reference TRBV7-9 and TRBJ1-5): DTGVSQNPRHKITKRGQNVTFRCDPISEHNRLYWYRQTLGQGPEFLTYFQNEAQLEKSRLLSDRFSAERPKGSFSTLEIQRTEQGDSAMYLCASSAGGGSNQPQHFGDGTRLSIL.

J is TRBJ2-2 and V is TRBV5-4; weak D call: TRBD1 (6 bases). The CDR3 spans 14 residues. Trimming stripped 0 bases from V and 3 bases from J, with 6 bases between. Germline V gene sequence: CDR1 SGHNT, CDR2 YYREEE (reference sequence). Written as DNA, the CDR3 is TGTGCCAGCAGCTTGGACAGGGACACCGGGGAGCTGTTTTTT. Its translation is CASSLDRDTGELFF.

CDR3 nucleotides: TGTGCCAGCAGAAACTTCCTGGCTAGCGGGAGGTCAGATACGCAGTATTTT. Protein product: CASRNFLASGRSDTQYF. This sequence joins TRBV2 and TRBJ2-3; 11 bases are shared with TRBD2. Germline V gene data show CDR1 as SNHLY and CDR2 as FYNNEI. The V segment lost 6 bases and the J segment 4 bases; nucleotides outside the gene matches: 12. CDR3 length equals 17 residues.

This chain uses TRBV5-1 with TRBJ2-1; possibly TRBD1 for D (6 bases). The CDR3 covers 13 residues. The V gene lost 0 bases and the J gene lost 7 bases, with 8 bases spanning the gap. The germline V gene encodes CDR1 SGHRS and CDR2 YFSETQ. CDR3 loop: CASSLERGNEQFF. For the CDR3, the DNA is TGCGCCAGCAGCTTGGAAAGGGGGAATGAGCAGTTCTTC.

The chain joins TRBV30 to TRBJ2-1; D ambiguous. The V gene's germline CDR1 is GTSNPN and CDR2 SVGIG (reference sequence). The CDR3 has 12 residues. The V gene lost 3 bases and the J gene lost 9 bases, with 12 bases spanning the gap. The CDR3 DNA sequence: TGTGCCTGGAGCCCCCAACGGACTGAGCAGTTCTTC. Residues: CAWSPQRTEQFF.

This sequence joins TRBV5-1 and TRBJ1-4; D is perhaps TRBD1 (5 bases). Per germline, CDR1 SGHRS and CDR2 YFSETQ. This CDR3 comprises 16 residues. V lost 0 bases and J lost 7, with 16 bases in between. CDR3 loop: CASSLASGTASEKLFF. DNA for the CDR3: TGCGCCAGCAGCTTGGCCTCCGGGACGGCGTCTGAAAAACTGTTTTTT.

This clone has a handful of counts. The chain recombines TRBV27 with TRBJ1-4, with 8 nucleotides matching TRBD1. Per the germline V gene, CDR1 is MNHEY and CDR2 is SMNVEV (reference sequence). There are 14 residues in the CDR3. V lost 4 bases and J lost 8; bases outside the gene matches: 6. The CDR3 reads CASSSTGAREKLFF. CDR3 sequence (DNA): TGTGCCAGCAGTTCGACAGGGGCCCGCGAAAAACTGTTTTTT.

V gene TRBV30 combines with J gene TRBJ2-2; D remains ambiguous. Germline values: CDR1 GTSNPN, CDR2 SVGIG (reference sequence). CDR3 size: 13 residues. Trimming removed 6 bases at V and 6 bases at J, with 14 bases between. The CDR3 protein is CACNSVAAGELFF. The CDR3 DNA reads TGTGCCTGTAATTCTGTGGCTGCCGGGGAGCTGTTTTTT.

The CDR3 loop is CASSQEFSGLAKNIQYF. Here the CDR3 DNA reads TGCGCCAGCAGCCAAGAATTCTCAGGATTAGCCAAAAACATTCAGTACTTC. The rearrangement joins TRBV4-3 to TRBJ2-4; no firm D call. CDR3 length: 17 residues. Germline CDR1 is LGHNA and CDR2 is YSLEER. The V end lost 0 bases, the J end lost 0 bases, and 12 bases lay between the germline ends.

The chain recombines TRBV5-1 with TRBJ2-5; the match to TRBD1 covers 7 bases. Trimming took 0 bases from V and 5 from J; bases not matched to a gene: 10. This CDR3 comprises 16 residues. Germline V gene data show CDR1 as SGHRS and CDR2 as YFSETQ. CDR3 in DNA: TGCGCCAGCAGCTTGGCGCTGACAGGGTGGGAGGAGACCCAGTACTTC. Its protein product is CASSLALTGWEETQYF.

This chain connects TRBV5-1 to TRBJ2-3; D perhaps matches TRBD2 (7 bases). Trimming cost V 6 bases and J 0 bases, with 14 bases left between them. The CDR3 loop spans 15 amino acids. CDR1 is SGHRS and CDR2 is YFSETQ in the germline V gene. The chain's CDR3 is CASKGGATSTDTQYF. The CDR3 DNA reads as TGCGCCAGCAAGGGGGGGGCTACGAGCACAGATACGCAGTATTTT.

The CDR3 region has the DNA TGCGCCAGCAGCCAAGATTCGGGTAGCGGGGAGCTGTTTTTT. This codes for CASSQDSGSGELFF. This chain joins TRBV4-3 and TRBJ2-2; D unresolved. Looked up from germline, CDR1 is LGHNA and CDR2 is YSLEER. The CDR3 is 14 amino acids. The V and J ends lost 0 bases and 7 bases respectively, with 9 bases between them.